The source of this T cell receptor (beta chain) is a study of a mutant IDH1 vaccine in newly diagnosed glioma. Concerning this clone itself: Antigen unknown.

The V gene lost 4 bases and the J gene lost 4 bases, with 11 bases spanning the gap. The germline V gene has CDR1 SGHDT and CDR2 YYEEEE. This CDR3 has 14 amino acids. The repertoire was sequenced with immunoSEQ multiplex PCR; TCRdb's copy has only in-frame clones and lacks some. The profile shows about 55,000 clones, 80% of them singletons. Time point of the sample: week 23, last vaccination. What each vaccine dose contained was 300 ug of mutant IDH1 20-mer peptide, accompanied by topical imiquimod. Broader study findings: Most patients, 90% to 95%, showed vaccine-induced immune responses. Any relationship between pseudoprogression and changes in top peripheral T cell clonotypes seemed absent.

The TCR sequence derives from a man aged 35 to 55 with glioma. This sequence joins TRBV5-6 and TRBJ2-2; the D call may be TRBD1 or TRBD2 (5 bases each). Sample: PBMCs, taken from a glioma patient whose treatment included an IDH1 peptide vaccine. CDR3 in amino acids: CASSRDRGTGELFF. The CDR3 DNA reads TGTGCCAGCAGCCGGGACCGTGGCACCGGGGAGCTGTTTTTT.